Listed below are T cell receptor beta chains from one sample, sequenced in a study of OX40 agonist ivuxolimab in advanced cancers. Only in-frame clones appear in the TCRdb table, and some are missing; sequencing was by immunoSEQ multiplex PCR. The repertoire holds about 73,000 clones, with roughly 85% as singletons. Sequencing used CD4+ or CD8+ T cells sorted from blood, obtained in a trial of the OX40 agonist ivuxolimab. The receptors here all came from an adult with an advanced solid tumor such as melanoma, head and neck, liver or kidney cancer. Both conserved end residues are trimmed from each CDR3. Each record gives: V gene, J gene, D gene, CDR3 protein. The D gene is left open where the match is weak.

TRBV11-1	TRBJ1-6	TRBD1	ASSPKIGGGDSPLH
TRBV7-2	TRBJ2-6	TRBD2	ASSLGTSAGANVLT
TRBV6-5	TRBJ2-1	-	ASRRLSSSYNEQF
TRBV7-3	TRBJ2-2	-	ASSFTGTGELF
TRBV27	TRBJ2-3	-	ASSPLFRSTDTQY
TRBV7-2	TRBJ2-7	-	ASSLVVGAHEQY
TRBV2	TRBJ1-2	-	ASSEDERYGYT
TRBV6-5	TRBJ1-2	-	ASSGDEDGYT
TRBV7-9	TRBJ2-3	-	ASSLEVGADTQY
TRBV11-2	TRBJ2-7	-	ASSLEGAPGGY
TRBV4-2	TRBJ1-2	TRBD1	ASSQGGQGERYGYT
TRBV5-6	TRBJ1-1	-	ASSPRLNTEAF
TRBV9	TRBJ2-5	-	ASSVELRGQETQY
TRBV9	TRBJ2-7	TRBD1	ASSTTTGHEQY
TRBV6-5	TRBJ1-3	TRBD1	ASSYSTTGGGNTIY
TRBV15	TRBJ1-3	-	ATSRGTDSGNTIY
TRBV6-6	TRBJ2-7	-	ATTPRPGADEQY
TRBV19	TRBJ1-1	-	ASSPVPNTEAF
TRBV19	TRBJ1-1	TRBD1	ASSIGQGGTEAF
TRBV6-5	TRBJ2-3	-	ASSYGSGTTFSAQY
TRBV19	TRBJ1-1	TRBD1	ASSPEGLGRGPTEAF
TRBV5-6	TRBJ1-2	TRBD1	ASSLGGQALGYT
TRBV30	TRBJ1-1	TRBD1	AWRWSGQGRDTAF
TRBV9	TRBJ1-6	TRBD1	ASSTGVNSPLH
TRBV7-2	TRBJ1-4	-	ASSFGGREKLF
TRBV2	TRBJ2-3	-	ASSRTADTQY
TRBV5-4	TRBJ2-1	-	ASIPDSSSYNEQF
TRBV7-8	TRBJ1-1	-	ASSLTGGEAF
TRBV5-4	TRBJ1-1	TRBD1	ASSLTTGVNTEAF
TRBV7-9	TRBJ1-2	-	ASSLQGYGYT
TRBV5-4	TRBJ1-2	-	ASSSAAGGDGYT
TRBV18	TRBJ2-3	-	ASSPQDTQY
TRBV6-5	TRBJ1-2	-	ASRSGTRTYGYT
TRBV5-1	TRBJ2-1	TRBD1	ASSLGDRGTNEQF
TRBV6-1	TRBJ2-3	-	ASSDFFTDTQY
TRBV30	TRBJ2-5	TRBD2	AWSVGGRETQY
TRBV5-1	TRBJ2-5	-	ASSLDLTQTQY
TRBV7-9	TRBJ1-1	-	ASSLEANTEAL
TRBV18	TRBJ1-2	-	ASSPPHSQGLVNGYT
TRBV27	TRBJ1-6	-	ASRAAHSPLH
TRBV19	TRBJ2-3	TRBD1	ASSIRQGTDTQY
TRBV30	TRBJ1-5	TRBD1	AYEGGGGQPQH
TRBV6-5	TRBJ1-2	-	ASSSPNYGYT
TRBV7-2	TRBJ2-3	TRBD2	GSSGGPTDTQY
TRBV10-3	TRBJ1-6	TRBD1	AIRGQGGNSPLH
TRBV6-5	TRBJ1-4	TRBD1	ASSLTGVTNEKLF
TRBV7-2	TRBJ1-2	TRBD1	ASSGGQANYGYT
TRBV6-5	TRBJ1-3	-	ASSRTDGNTIY
TRBV10-3	TRBJ1-2	-	APPGRVSGYGYT
TRBV20-1	TRBJ2-5	-	SECLEETQY
TRBV4-3	TRBJ2-4	-	ASSQDRDRNIQY